Given below is one T cell receptor (beta chain) in context. Its specificity is unknown. This PCR relied on a set of 60 Vbeta primers and 13 Jbeta primers. TCRdb's copy holds only in-frame clones and misses some; the assay was immunoSEQ multiplex PCR. The table has over 100,000 clones, around 82% seen once. The data were obtained in a study of cytomegalovirus exposure and HLA in healthy donors. Study observations and caveats: No immune exposure information besides CMV serostatus was available.

The sample comprised PBMCs. The sequence was obtained from a woman between 40 and 55 years old in good health and CMV-seronegative.

The DNA of the CDR3 is TGTGCCACCAGCAGAGATAGGGGTTTACTGAACACTGAAGCTTTCTTT. Its translation is CATSRDRGLLNTEAFF. The chain couples TRBV15 to TRBJ1-1; perhaps TRBD1 as D (5 bases). This CDR3 comprises 16 residues. V was shortened by 0 bases and J by 0 bases, with 11 bases between the two germline ends. The germline gives CDR1 LNHNV, CDR2 YYDKDF (reference sequence).